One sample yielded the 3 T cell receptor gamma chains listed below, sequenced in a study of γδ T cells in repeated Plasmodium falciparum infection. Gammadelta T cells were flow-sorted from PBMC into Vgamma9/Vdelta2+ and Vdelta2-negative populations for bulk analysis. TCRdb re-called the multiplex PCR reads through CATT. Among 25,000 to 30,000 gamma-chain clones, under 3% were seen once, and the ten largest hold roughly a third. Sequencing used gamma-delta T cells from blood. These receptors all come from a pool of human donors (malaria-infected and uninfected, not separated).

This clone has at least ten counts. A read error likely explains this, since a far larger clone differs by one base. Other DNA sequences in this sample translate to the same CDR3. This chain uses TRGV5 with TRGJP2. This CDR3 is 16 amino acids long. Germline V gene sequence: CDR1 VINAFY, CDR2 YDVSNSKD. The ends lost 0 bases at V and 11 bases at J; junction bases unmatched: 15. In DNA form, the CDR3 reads TGTGCCACCTGGGACAGGCTTAGTCGTAGGATCTGGATCAAGACGTTT. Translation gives CATWDRLSRRIWIKTF.

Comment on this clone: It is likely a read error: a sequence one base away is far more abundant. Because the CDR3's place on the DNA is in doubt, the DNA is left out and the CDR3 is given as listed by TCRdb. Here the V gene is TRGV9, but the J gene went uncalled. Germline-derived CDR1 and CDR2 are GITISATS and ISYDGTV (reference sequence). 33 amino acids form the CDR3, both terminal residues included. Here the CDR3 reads CALWEVLLIGIRNSLAVEQHWLSQVSIGRIQHF.

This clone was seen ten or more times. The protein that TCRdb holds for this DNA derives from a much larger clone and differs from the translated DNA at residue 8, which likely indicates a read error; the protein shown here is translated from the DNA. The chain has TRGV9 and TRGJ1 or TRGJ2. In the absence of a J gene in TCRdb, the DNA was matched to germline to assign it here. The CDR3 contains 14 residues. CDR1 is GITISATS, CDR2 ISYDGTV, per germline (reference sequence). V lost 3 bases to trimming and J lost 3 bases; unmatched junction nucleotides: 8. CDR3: CALWETQGYYKKLF. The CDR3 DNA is TGTGCCTTGTGGGAGACCCAGGGTTATTATAAGAAACTCTTT.